The 5 T cell receptor beta chains in this list originate from one sample, sequenced in a study of glioma-infiltrating T cells. TCR alpha and beta CDR3 regions were amplified from RNA using iRepertoire nested multiplex PCR. TCRdb re-analysed the multiplex PCR reads in MiXCR, keeping a single row per CDR3 protein. Counted here are 90,000 to 110,000 distinct CDR3 sequences, less than 30% occurring once; the ten biggest clones make up 35%. Sample: glioma tissue, nonneoplastic brain tissue, or PBMCs (not recorded which). All receptors derive from a human donor with low-grade glioma or glioblastoma, undergoing nonglioma brain surgery, or in good health (not recorded which).

Comments on this clonotype: The junction shows a germline mismatch at one end, possibly a read error. The chain is built from TRBV2 and TRBJ1-6; tentative D call: TRBD1 (6 bases). Germline lookup yields CDR1 SNHLY and CDR2 FYNNEI. The CDR3 runs 13 residues. The CDR3 sequence is CARRKKGESPLHF. The CDR3 DNA is TGTGCCAGAAGGAAAAAGGGGGAATCACCCCTACACTTT.

V gene TRBV27 combines with J gene TRBJ1-5; TRBD1 is a possible D gene (6 bases). Germline CDR1 is MNHEY and CDR2 is SMNVEV (reference sequence). This CDR3 has 15 residues. The V gene lost 11 bases and the J gene lost 4 bases, with 21 bases spanning the gap. Here the CDR3 DNA reads TGTGCCGGCGGAACGGTGGGGGGCCCGAATCAGCCCCAGCATTTT. Residues: CAGGTVGGPNQPQHF.

With regard to this clonotype: The junction departs from germline at one end; a sequencing error may be responsible. This rearrangement joins TRBV9 to TRBJ1-2; D might be TRBD1 (5 bases). The CDR3 is 17 residues long. CDR1 is SGDLS and CDR2 is YYNGEE in the germline V gene. In DNA form, the CDR3 reads TGTGCCTGCAGCGTAGATGAGGGGTCCCTAGTTAACTATGGCTACACCTTC. Translation: CACSVDEGSLVNYGYTF.

Remarks on this clonotype: This sequence may be a read error, since a much larger clone differs from it by one base. The chain is built from TRBV28 and TRBJ2-1; TRBD1 is a possible D gene (6 bases). The length of the CDR3 is 15 residues. The V gene's germline CDR1 is MDHEN and CDR2 SYDVKM. CDR3 coding DNA: TGTGCCAGCAGTTCACAGGGATTCTCCTACGATGAGCAGTTCTTC. Translation gives CASSSQGFSYDEQFF.

This clonotype was recorded at least ten times. The chain has TRBV2 and TRBJ1-2; D perhaps matches TRBD1 (5 bases). CDR1 is SNHLY, CDR2 FYNNEI, per germline. V lost 9 bases and J 1 base, leaving 12 bases between the germline ends. This CDR3 region has 13 residues. The CDR3 DNA follows: TGTGCCAGGAAGGGGACGGTTAACTATGGCTACACCTTC. Residues: CARKGTVNYGYTF.